This T cell receptor beta chain originates from a study of blood T cell repertoires in COVID-19. Study details: T cells, B-cell-depleted T cells, or PBMCs provided the cDNA or gDNA that served as material.

Self-reported history from a screening survey and questionnaire set each donor's cohort. Before being deemed recovered, Cohort 3 donors had two negative PCRs, clearance, or symptom resolution. As handled by the study authors: Amplification of reference gene primers provided the estimated nucleated cell counts. Generated by immunoSEQ multiplex PCR, the TCRdb table keeps only in-frame clones and is missing some. That table furnishes V, J and clone size, whereas the DNA furnished D and trimming. The table lists about half a million clones, 70% to 90% of them singletons. The sequencing input was PBMCs or T cells enriched from blood (not recorded which). The source of this sequence is a woman aged 55-75 years who had recovered from COVID-19.

CDR3 loop: CASSLKRGYQPQHF. The CDR3 region has the DNA TGTGCCAGCAGTTTAAAAAGGGGGTACCAGCCCCAGCATTTT. V is TRBV28 and J is TRBJ1-5, with a possible D match to TRBD1 (6 bases). CDR3 length: 14 amino acids. CDR1 and CDR2 (germline): MDHEN, SYDVKM. V was trimmed by 2 bases and J by 7 bases, leaving 12 bases between them.